These 10 T cell receptor beta chains came from one sample sequenced in a study of T cell responses to AZD1222 COVID-19 vaccine. TCRdb keeps only in-frame clones here, not all; method: immunoSEQ multiplex PCR. The sample lists over 75,000 clones; approximately 89% were seen once. The sample was peripheral blood, taken on day 0 of AZD1222 vaccination. Source of these receptors: an adult in good health.

This rearrangement joins TRBV4-1 to TRBJ1-4; no clear D gene. The CDR3 contains 15 residues. Trimming left V 10 bases short and J 2 bases short, with 17 bases between. Germline CDR1 reads MGHRA; CDR2 reads YSYEKL. This CDR3 is CATSGVLRTNEKLFF. The CDR3 bases are TGCGCCACCTCGGGAGTTCTGAGGACTAATGAAAAACTGTTTTTT.

The chain has TRBV25-1 and TRBJ1-2; perhaps TRBD1 as D (5 bases). V shed 3 bases and J shed 10 bases, with 15 bases lying between them. The length of the CDR3 is 13 residues. Germline assignment: CDR1 MGHDK and CDR2 SYGVNS. The CDR3 region is CASSDGQGTPYTF. The CDR3 nucleotides read TGTGCCAGCAGTGACGGCCAGGGAACTCCCTACACCTTC.

This clone has more than one count but fewer than ten. CDR3 sequence reads: CASSSFFTGELFF. CDR3 DNA: TGTGCCAGCTCCTCTTTTTTCACCGGGGAGCTGTTTTTT. The chain is built from TRBV3-1 (or the pseudogene TRBV3-2) and TRBJ2-2; D is ambiguous. The CDR3 extends over 13 amino acids. The V end lost 8 bases, the J end lost 4 bases, and 11 bases lay between the germline ends. Looked up from germline, CDR1 is LGHDT and CDR2 is YNNKEL (reference sequence).

This CDR3 reads CASSQATSGGSGELFF. Written as DNA, the CDR3 is TGCGCCAGCAGCCAAGCGACTAGCGGGGGCTCCGGGGAGCTGTTTTTT. This sequence joins TRBV4-1 and TRBJ2-2, with 12 positions matching TRBD2. The germline CDR1 and CDR2 sequences are MGHRA and YSYEKL. V gave up 1 base and J gave up 6 bases; unmatched junction bases: 3. The CDR3 length is 16 residues.

The V call is TRBV7-9, the J call TRBJ1-4; D is ambiguous. The CDR3 length is 15 residues. CDR1 SEHNR and CDR2 FQNEAQ come from the germline V gene (reference sequence). Trimming removed 5 bases at V and 7 bases at J, with 17 bases between. The CDR3 DNA sequence: TGTGCCAGCAGCCCGCAAGCCACCCACGGTGAAAAACTGTTTTTT. This codes for CASSPQATHGEKLFF.

The chain couples TRBV7-2 to TRBJ1-2; TRBD1 matches at 7 bases. The V gene end was trimmed by 4 bases and the J gene end by 8 bases; junction bases not matched to a gene: 10. Germline V gene lookup returns CDR1 SGHTA and CDR2 FQGNSA. This CDR3 spans 14 amino acids. The chain's CDR3 is CASSSGGTLGGYTF. The DNA for the CDR3 is TGTGCCAGCAGCTCAGGGGGGACTTTAGGAGGCTACACCTTC.

This chain connects TRBV11-3 to TRBJ2-5; 14 bases agree with TRBD2. The germline V gene encodes CDR1 SGHNT and CDR2 YENEEA. This CDR3 is built from 15 residues. V trimming: 4 bases; J trimming: 5 bases; junction bases outside the gene matches: 3. The CDR3 DNA is TGTGCCAGCAGCTCGGGACTAGCGGGAGTGGAGACCCAGTACTTC. Encoded protein: CASSSGLAGVETQYF.

CDR3 sequence (DNA): TGCAGTGCTAGTTCTAGCGGGAGGTCCGGGGGCTACGAGCAGTACTTC. Amino acids: CSASSSGRSGGYEQYF. V and J are TRBV20-1 and TRBJ2-7, with 11 bases matching TRBD2. Per germline, CDR1 DFQATT and CDR2 SNEGSKA (reference sequence). The CDR3 runs to 16 residues. V shed 3 bases, J shed 3 bases, and the junction held 10 bases outside the gene matches.

The rearrangement links TRBV2 to TRBJ2-3; 12 positions agree with TRBD2. Germline V lookup: CDR1 SNHLY, CDR2 FYNNEI. The CDR3 covers 16 residues. The V gene end was trimmed by 4 bases and the J gene end by 1 base; junction bases not matched to a gene: 3. The CDR3 loop is CASSGGLAGRTDTQYF. The CDR3 DNA reads as TGTGCCAGCAGTGGAGGACTAGCGGGGCGCACAGATACGCAGTATTTT.

The J gene is TRBJ2-1, the V gene TRBV4-1, with TRBD2 identical over 7 bases. The CDR3 extends over 16 amino acids. CDR1 is MGHRA and CDR2 is YSYEKL in the germline V gene. With 1 base clipped from V and 3 bases from J, the junction kept 6 bases outside the gene matches. CDR3 DNA: TGCGCCAGCAGCCAAGGACTAGCCGGAGACTACAATGAGCAGTTCTTC. Protein: CASSQGLAGDYNEQFF.